This T cell receptor beta chain is from a study of cytomegalovirus exposure and HLA in healthy donors (dated by TCRdb to the late 2010s). The study in broad terms: According to an earlier analysis of 587 of the donors, about 179 million T cells yielded 90 million to 140 million unique TCR beta sequences and about 300 Gb of sequence data. A later analysis re-examined previously published TCR beta repertoires from 610 or so donors and added high-resolution HLA genotyping to investigate patterns of TCR occurrence. Among about 360 genotyped donors of the cohort, an average of 235,054 unique TCR beta nucleotide sequences were sequenced per donor, 15% to 20% of them non-productive. In addition to the first cohort of 666 subjects, a separate validation cohort of 120 different subjects was used. Donor age, sex, ethnicity and CMV serostatus were compiled together with the repertoire data. Every repertoire in the discovery cohort had been generated on one and the same sequencing platform. The genetic ancestry cluster associated with self-reported Caucasian donors included 81% of the 300 to 450 genotyped donors. An early release that covered some 630 HLA-typed donors contained approximately 300 gigabases of sequencing data and tens of millions of unique TCR sequences. The aim of the study was to test whether cataloging public T cell receptors could identify signatures of past pathogen exposure. Both class I and class II loci were covered by HLA typing, at four-digit resolution. High-throughput TCR immunosequencing, statistical association of individual TCRs with disease status, and machine learning were combined to predict cytomegalovirus infection status. In a later genetic analysis, genome-wide SNP genotypes for about three fifths of the roughly 670 donors were used, and that subset was treated as a discovery cohort. Roughly 5 DR-DQ haplotypes were handled as single units for association and clustering because linkage in the cohort was strong. Rather than drawing on any new phenotypic data, the later analysis identified candidate immune exposures from TCR beta sequences and the way those sequences occurred across donors. The T cell repertoires of under 750 subjects were profiled by immunosequencing and related to cytomegalovirus serostatus. The number of donors typed differed by locus, with roughly 620-630 for A, B, C, DRB1 and DQB1, around 500 for DQA1, 606 for DPA1, and 472 for DPB1. In an earlier analysis of roughly 600 of the donors, high-throughput TCR beta sequencing was used to judge whether each TCR beta V gene segment behaved as functional or pseudogenic. The study at large found these results: A later genetic analysis associated a missense DCLRE1C variant with V-gene and J-gene trimming of TCR beta chains, and an independent cohort replicated the association. Cytomegalovirus status was reported to be diagnosed by the classifier with high specificity and sensitivity in both the original and validation cohorts. The 87-base-pair reads could not distinguish some IMGT-functional V segments, including TRBV6-2 and TRBV6-3, so those segments were excluded. A cluster of highly shared sequence variants was judged likely to represent a technical artifact of the sequencing pipeline. A later analysis found that most CMV-associated TCR beta chains appeared HLA-restricted, with HLA associations seemingly driven largely by CMV exposure. In vitro tests confirmed that three of the cytomegalovirus-associated TCR beta chains recognize cytomegalovirus antigens. In the study, around 150 TCR beta chains were listed as associated with cytomegalovirus. Only TCR beta chains were sequenced in this cohort, and the absence of alpha or paired-chain data limited detectable features. The authors suggested that the approach could potentially be generalized to other disease states and immunological phenotypes. According to a later analysis, TCR association rates differed among HLA loci, with DRB1 alleles showing the most associated TCRs and HLA-C alleles showing the fewest. In a later analysis, some 18,000 TCR beta sequences were associated with specific HLA alleles at a false discovery rate of 0.05. Across donors, most TCR sequences were observed very rarely, whereas some public TCRs were present in many individuals. Strong co-occurrence of HLA alleles, especially DR and DQ, made assigning TCR associations to individual alleles difficult. Because counts were too low, more than 15 rarely observed V segments, including chromosome 9 orphons, were left out of the earlier analysis of about 620 of the donors. An earlier analysis of 587 of the donors showed that most TCR beta V segments appeared in productive rearrangements either about 87% or about 30% of the time, which broadly matched IMGT annotations. Presence/absence analyses assumed roughly uniform sequencing depth across donors, an assumption that may not hold. A further reported finding was that TCR beta sequences accurately predicted the HLA-A and HLA-B alleles for most subjects in the first cohort. Correlated functional status among segregating V segments might reflect linkage disequilibrium, but an unknown experimental factor could not be ruled out. A later analysis reported that several top co-occurrence clusters appeared linked to parvovirus B19, influenza, CMV and Epstein-Barr virus. HLA typing was unavailable for some donors at each locus, so association tests used only the typed subset. Compared with the 666-donor mean, donors in an Asian-associated ancestry cluster had fewer N-insertions in productive TCRs, according to a later genetic analysis. CMV serostatus was the only immune exposure information available for the cohort. Compared with equally common non-associated chains, HLA-associated TCR beta chains in a later analysis were more clonally expanded and had lower generation probabilities.

In total, 500 to 700 healthy bone marrow donors made up the cohort. At the time of sampling, all cohort members were nominally healthy, though unrecorded immune exposures were likely present. The donor tested CMV seropositive and was one of the 289 seropositive cohort members. Each donor provided a peripheral blood sample, and peripheral blood mononuclear cells were used for TCR beta sequencing. The Qiagen DNeasy Blood Extraction Kit was used to extract genomic DNA from the blood cell samples. To prepare the library, the immunoSEQ multiplex PCR assay was applied. The multiplex PCR relied on a mix of 60 forward primers for TCR Vbeta segments and 13 reverse primers for TCR Jbeta segments. A multiplex PCR assay on genomic DNA amplified the CDR3 region of rearranged TCR beta genes. Amplified TCR beta libraries were sequenced as 87-base-pair reads on the Illumina HiSeq System. In the paper's pipeline: A later analysis tallied tens of millions of unique TCR beta chains across the approximately 670 repertoires, and about 12 million of those chains were shared by two or more donors. To remove PCR and sequencing errors, raw reads were error-corrected and collapsed into unique sequences using a nearest-neighbor algorithm that merged closely related sequences. CDR3 sequences were aligned to IMGT reference sequences to assign V, D and J gene segments. Each retained sequence needed at least a six-nucleotide match to both a V gene segment and a J gene segment. Rearrangements were called productive when the CDR3 lacked stop codons and stayed in frame with V and J; all others were non-productive. Following IMGT convention, CDR3 was defined as the stretch from the second conserved V-encoded cysteine to the conserved J-encoded phenylalanine. The earlier analysis of 587 of the donors excluded any sequence lacking an unambiguous match to a single V gene segment. In an earlier analysis of around 600 of the donors, V segments were called functional above 56.7% productive rearrangements and were called segregating when the between-donor standard deviation exceeded 5%. A statistical classification framework was built for diagnosing cytomegalovirus status from the catalog of TCR beta chain sequences. V and J gene assignment, in a later analysis, came from comparing TCR nucleotide sequences with IMGT/GENE-DB human TR gene sequences. In a later analysis, CDR3 sequences and most-parsimonious VDJ recombination scenarios were assigned using the TCRdist pipeline. In a later analysis, each TCR beta chain was defined by its CDR3 amino acid sequence together with its V-gene family, and reads without a unique V-gene family were excluded. To address suspected cross-contamination and a sequencing artifact, a later analysis removed some 620 highly shared, low-generation-probability nucleotide sequences. For each public chain, a later analysis derived a clonal expansion index from normalized ranks of inferred template counts within each repertoire. In a later analysis, generation probabilities were computed using a VDJ recombination model fitted to out-of-frame rearrangements, and the results were checked against IGoR. Hypergeometric tests were used in a later analysis to score TCR-TCR, TCR-HLA and TCR-CMV co-occurrence, with a repertoire-size bias correction applied to the TCR pairs. A later analysis estimated false discovery rates by permuting HLA or CMV assignments 20 times. In a later analysis, co-occurring TCRs were grouped using DBSCAN, and TCRdist sequence similarity was added for clustering within HLA-allele-positive subsets. For co-occurrence clustering, repertoires with fewer than 30,000 or more than 120,000 public chains were excluded, along with 5 or 6 repertoires with anomalous nucleotide sharing. TCRdb took this table from immuneACCESS and kept in-frame rearrangements with V and J called. Such tables lack part of the clones; where checked against another copy, unresolved V genes explain under half of the gap, and the rest is unexplained. V, J and clone size derive from that table, while D and trimming were established from the DNA sequence. For this sample the table gives 150,000 to 200,000 clones, of which 77% were detected only once. The ten largest clones add up to less than 4.5% of the sample.

In the germline V gene, CDR1 corresponds to SGHRS and CDR2 to YFSETQ. At the junction V is shortened by 4 bases and J by 4 bases; bases outside the gene matches: 7. CDR3 length: 15 amino acids, cysteine to phenylalanine. The entry retains the CDR3 DNA only, 45 bases that are in frame from base 1. About this clone: Its antigen is not yet known. Base qualities are not recorded, but no much larger clone differs from it by a single base.

The V and J genes are TRBV5-1 and TRBJ2-1, with 8 bases in between that match TRBD2. This TCR was sampled from a woman aged 60 to 75 in good health and CMV-seropositive. The sequenced sample was PBMCs. This receptor has the CDR3 CASSLDSGEYNEQFF. The base sequence is TGCGCCAGCAGCCTCGATAGCGGGGAATACAATGAGCAGTTCTTC.